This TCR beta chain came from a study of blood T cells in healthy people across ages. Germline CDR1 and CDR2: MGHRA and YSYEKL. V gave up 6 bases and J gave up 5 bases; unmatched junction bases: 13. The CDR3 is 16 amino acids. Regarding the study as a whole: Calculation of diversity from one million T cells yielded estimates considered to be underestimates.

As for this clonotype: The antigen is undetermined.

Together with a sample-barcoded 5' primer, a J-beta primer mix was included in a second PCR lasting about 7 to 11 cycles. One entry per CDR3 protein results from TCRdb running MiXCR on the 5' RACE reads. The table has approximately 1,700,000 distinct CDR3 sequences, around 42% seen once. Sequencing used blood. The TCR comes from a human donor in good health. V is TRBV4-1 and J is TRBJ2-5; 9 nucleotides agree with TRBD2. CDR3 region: CASRRLAVTPGETQYF. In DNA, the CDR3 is TGCGCCAGCAGAAGACTAGCGGTGACTCCGGGGGAGACCCAGTACTTC.